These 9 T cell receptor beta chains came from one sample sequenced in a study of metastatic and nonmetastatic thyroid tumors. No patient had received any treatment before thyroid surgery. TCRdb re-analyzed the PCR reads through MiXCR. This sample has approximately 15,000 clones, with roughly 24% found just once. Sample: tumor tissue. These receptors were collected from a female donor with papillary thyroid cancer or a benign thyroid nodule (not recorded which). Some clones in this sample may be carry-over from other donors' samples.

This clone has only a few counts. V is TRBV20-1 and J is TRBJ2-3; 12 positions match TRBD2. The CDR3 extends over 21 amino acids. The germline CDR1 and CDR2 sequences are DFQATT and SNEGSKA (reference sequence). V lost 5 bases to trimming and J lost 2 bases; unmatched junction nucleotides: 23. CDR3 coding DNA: TGCAGTGCTCCAATAAACAGGGGTGCTAGCGGGAGGGCCGACCTCACAGATACGCAGTATTTT. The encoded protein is CSAPINRGASGRADLTDTQYF.

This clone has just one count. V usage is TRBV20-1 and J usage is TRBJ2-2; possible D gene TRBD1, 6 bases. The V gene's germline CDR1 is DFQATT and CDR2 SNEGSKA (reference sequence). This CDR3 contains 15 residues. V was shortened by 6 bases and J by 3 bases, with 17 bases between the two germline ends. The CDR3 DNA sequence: TGCAGTGCAGCATGGGACAACACCCACACCGGGGAGCTGTTTTTT. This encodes CSAAWDNTHTGELFF.

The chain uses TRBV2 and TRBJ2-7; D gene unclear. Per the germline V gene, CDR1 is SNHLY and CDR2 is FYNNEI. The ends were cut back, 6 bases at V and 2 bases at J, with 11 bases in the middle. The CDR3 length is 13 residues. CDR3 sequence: CASRGPIPYEQYF. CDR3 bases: TGTGCCAGCAGAGGACCGATACCCTACGAGCAGTACTTC.

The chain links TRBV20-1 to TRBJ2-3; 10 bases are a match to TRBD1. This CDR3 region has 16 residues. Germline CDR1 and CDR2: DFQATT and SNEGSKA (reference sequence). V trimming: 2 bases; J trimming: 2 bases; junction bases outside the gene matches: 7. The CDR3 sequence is CSARSPGQGHTDTQYF. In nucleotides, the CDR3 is TGCAGTGCTAGATCCCCGGGACAGGGGCACACAGATACGCAGTATTTT.

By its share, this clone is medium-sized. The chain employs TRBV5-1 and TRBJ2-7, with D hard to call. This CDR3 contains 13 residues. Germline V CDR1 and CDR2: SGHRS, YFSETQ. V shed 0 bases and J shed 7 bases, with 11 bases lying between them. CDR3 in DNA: TGCGCCAGCAGCTTGGCCCCCGTGGGTGAGCAGTACTTC. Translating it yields CASSLAPVGEQYF.

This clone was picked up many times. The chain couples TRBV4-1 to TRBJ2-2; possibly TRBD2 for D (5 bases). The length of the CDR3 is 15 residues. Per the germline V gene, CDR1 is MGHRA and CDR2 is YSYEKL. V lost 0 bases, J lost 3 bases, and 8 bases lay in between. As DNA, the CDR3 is TGCGCCAGCAGCCAAGAGGTGCGGGACACCGGGGAGCTGTTTTTT. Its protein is CASSQEVRDTGELFF.

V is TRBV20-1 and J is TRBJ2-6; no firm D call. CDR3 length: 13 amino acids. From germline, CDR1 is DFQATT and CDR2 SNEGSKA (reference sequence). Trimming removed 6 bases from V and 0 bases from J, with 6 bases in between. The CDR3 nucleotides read TGCAGTGCCATTAACTCTGGGGCCAACGTCCTGACTTTC. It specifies CSAINSGANVLTF.

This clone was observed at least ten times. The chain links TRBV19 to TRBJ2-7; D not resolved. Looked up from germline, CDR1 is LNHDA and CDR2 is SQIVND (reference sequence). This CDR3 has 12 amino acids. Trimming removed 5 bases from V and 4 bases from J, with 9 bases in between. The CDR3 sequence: CASSVGRYEQYF. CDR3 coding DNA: TGTGCCAGTAGTGTTGGACGTTACGAGCAGTACTTC.

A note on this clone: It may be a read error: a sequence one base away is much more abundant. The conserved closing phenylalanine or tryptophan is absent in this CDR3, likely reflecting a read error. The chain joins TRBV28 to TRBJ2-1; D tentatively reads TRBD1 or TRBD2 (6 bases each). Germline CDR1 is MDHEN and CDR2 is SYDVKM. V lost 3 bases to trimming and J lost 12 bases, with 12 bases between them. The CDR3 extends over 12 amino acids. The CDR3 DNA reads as TGTGCCAGCAGTTTGGAGGGGGGTGGGCAGTTCTTA. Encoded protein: CASSLEGGGQFL.